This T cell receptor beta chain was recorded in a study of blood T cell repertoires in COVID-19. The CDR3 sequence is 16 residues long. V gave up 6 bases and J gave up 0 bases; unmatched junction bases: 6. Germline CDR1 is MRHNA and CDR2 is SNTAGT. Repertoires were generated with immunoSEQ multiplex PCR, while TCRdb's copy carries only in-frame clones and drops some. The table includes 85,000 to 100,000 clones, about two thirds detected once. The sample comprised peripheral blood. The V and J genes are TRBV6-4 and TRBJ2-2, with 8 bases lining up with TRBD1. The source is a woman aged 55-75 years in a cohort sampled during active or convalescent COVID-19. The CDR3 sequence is CASSVQGVPNTGELFF. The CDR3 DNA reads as TGTGCCAGCAGCGTACAGGGGGTCCCGAACACCGGGGAGCTGTTTTTT.